The 21 T cell receptor beta chains below were found in one sample sequenced in a study of shared clonotypes between healthy human individuals (TCRdb year 2020). Library creation used the immunoSEQ multiplex PCR assay. TCRdb carries this immuneACCESS record with in-frame sequences only. Its versions omit some clonotypes, under half of them owing to an unresolved V gene in the studies checked, with the rest unexplained. This sample holds roughly 2,500,000 clones; roughly 93% were observed only once. Clones ranked in the top ten supply roughly 0.39% of the sample. The sample comprised naive CD4+ T cells from PBMCs. The label giving this sample's cell subset or site can be read as: CD45RA+ positively selected. The receptors derive from a man younger than 35 in good health. Some clones in this sample may be carry-over from other donors' samples.

This clone appeared once. The genes are TRBV5-4 and TRBJ2-1, with TRBD2 as a possible D gene (5 bases). Germline V lookup: CDR1 SGHNT, CDR2 YYREEE (reference sequence). The CDR3 loop spans 14 amino acids. Deletions cut 0 bases from V and 4 bases from J, with 8 bases between. Here the CDR3 DNA reads TGTGCCAGCAGCTTGGAGAGGGAATACAATGAGCAGTTCTTC. It codes for CASSLEREYNEQFF.

This chain uses TRBV6-1 with TRBJ1-2; 8 nucleotides agree with TRBD1. The CDR3 length is 13 residues. V was clipped by 6 bases and J by 10 bases; unmatched bases: 10. Germline V gives CDR1 MNHNS, CDR2 SASEGT. DNA of the CDR3: TGTGCCAGCAGAAGGACAGGGAGGTTTGACTACACCTTC. Amino acids: CASRRTGRFDYTF.

The chain combines TRBV29-1 with TRBJ2-6; 10 bases are a match to TRBD1. The V segment lost 6 bases and the J segment 4 bases; nucleotides outside the gene matches: 12. Germline lookup yields CDR1 SQVTM and CDR2 ANQGSEA. The CDR3 totals 17 residues. The DNA of the CDR3 is TGCAGCGTAAGATCCGGGACAGGGGCTTCCGGGGCCAACGTCCTGACTTTC. Its translation is CSVRSGTGASGANVLTF.

The chain couples TRBV5-1 to TRBJ1-1; perhaps TRBD1 as D (5 bases). V was clipped by 5 bases and J by 4 bases, with 12 bases between them. Germline CDR1 SGHRS, CDR2 YFSETQ. CDR3 size: 13 residues. CDR3: CASSAGWVTEAFF. CDR3 sequence (DNA): TGCGCCAGCAGTGCAGGGTGGGTCACTGAAGCTTTCTTT.

In its sample, this clone was seen a few times. The V and J genes are TRBV7-2 and TRBJ2-6, with D tentatively TRBD1 (5 bases). Germline CDR1 SGHTA, CDR2 FQGNSA. The V end lost 4 bases, the J end lost 0 bases, and 13 bases lay between the germline ends. The CDR3 has 17 amino acids. CDR3 amino acids: CASSSLGPTSGANVLTF. The CDR3 bases are TGTGCCAGCAGCTCCCTGGGGCCGACCTCTGGGGCCAACGTCCTGACTTTC.

This rearrangement joins TRBV7-8 to TRBJ2-7, with no clear D. Trimming shortened V by 0 bases and J by 6 bases, and 12 bases separated the two germline ends. The CDR3 has 14 amino acids. Germline CDR1 and CDR2: SGHVS and FQNEAQ. CDR3 nucleotides: TGTGCCAGCAGCTTAGCTGAAGCAGCCCTCGAGCAGTACTTC. It translates to CASSLAEAALEQYF.

The rearrangement uses TRBV30 and TRBJ1-1; weak D call: TRBD1 (5 bases). Trimming left V 0 bases short and J 3 bases short, with 8 bases between. This CDR3 is built from 13 residues. From germline, CDR1 is GTSNPN and CDR2 SVGIG (reference sequence). CDR3 protein: CAWSVGADTEAFF. DNA of the CDR3: TGTGCCTGGAGTGTAGGGGCCGACACTGAAGCTTTCTTT.

The chain couples TRBV29-1 to TRBJ1-5, with D possibly matching TRBD1 (5 bases). The CDR3 contains 14 residues. CDR1 and CDR2 from the germline V gene are SQVTM and ANQGSEA. Trimming removed 5 bases at V and 0 bases at J, with 11 bases between. The CDR3 region has the DNA TGCAGCGTTTTGGGGCGGAATAGCAATCAGCCCCAGCATTTT. Residues: CSVLGRNSNQPQHF.

This clone was found once. The chain joins TRBV5-5 to TRBJ1-2, with D possibly being TRBD1 (6 bases). The CDR3 runs to 14 residues. Trimming cost V 7 bases and J 2 bases, with 15 bases left between them. Germline-derived CDR1 and CDR2 are SGHKS and YYEKEE (reference sequence). The CDR3 DNA follows: TGTGCCAGCCGACTGGGGGCAGGGAACTATGGCTACACCTTC. Translating it yields CASRLGAGNYGYTF.

This rearrangement joins TRBV5-1 to TRBJ2-2, with TRBD1 matching over 7 bases. Germline V lookup: CDR1 SGHRS, CDR2 YFSETQ. V trimming: 0 bases; J trimming: 3 bases; junction bases outside the gene matches: 11. The CDR3 covers 18 residues. In DNA, the CDR3 is TGCGCCAGCAGCTTGGAAGTATCGTCAGGGGGATACACCGGGGAGCTGTTTTTT. It translates to CASSLEVSSGGYTGELFF.

V and J are TRBV12-1 and TRBJ2-7; TRBD2 is taken as the D call from the table, unchecked against the DNA. TRBV12-1 is marked as a pseudogene. The CDR3 loop spans 15 amino acids. The CDR3 is CASSRPTSGRYEQYF. DNA for the CDR3: TGTGCCAGCAGCAGACCGACTAGCGGGAGGTACGAGCAGTACTTC.

The chain is built from TRBV6-5 and TRBJ2-1; TRBD1 is a possible D gene (6 bases). The V gene lost 2 bases and the J gene lost 3 bases, with 11 bases spanning the gap. The germline gives CDR1 MNHEY, CDR2 SVGAGI. The CDR3 has 15 residues. The CDR3 DNA follows: TGTGCCAGCAGTTACCGGCCGGGACACTACAATGAGCAGTTCTTC. Translation: CASSYRPGHYNEQFF.

The chain couples TRBV7-2 to TRBJ2-7, with D tentatively TRBD1 (5 bases). This CDR3 comprises 12 residues. The germline V gene has CDR1 SGHTA and CDR2 FQGNSA. V was shortened by 5 bases and J by 6 bases, with 11 bases between the two germline ends. The CDR3 DNA is TGTGCCAGCAGCACCCGACAGAGCGAGCAGTACTTC. Its translation: CASSTRQSEQYF.

J is TRBJ2-7 and V is TRBV27; 9 nucleotides match TRBD2. This CDR3 comprises 16 residues. J lost 0 bases, V lost 6 bases, and 9 bases had no gene match. The germline gives CDR1 MNHEY, CDR2 SMNVEV (reference sequence). As DNA, the CDR3 is TGTGCCAGCAGCTCGACTAGCGGATACGTCTCCTACGAGCAGTACTTC. Translation: CASSSTSGYVSYEQYF.

V is TRBV27 and J is TRBJ1-6; 7 nucleotides match TRBD1. The V gene end was trimmed by 7 bases and the J gene end by 10 bases; junction bases not matched to a gene: 10. The CDR3 is 14 amino acids. Germline values: CDR1 MNHEY, CDR2 SMNVEV (reference sequence). The CDR3 nucleotides read TGTGCCAGCACCATCGGACAGGCTGGGTCACCCCTCCACTTT. Its protein product is CASTIGQAGSPLHF.

CDR3 sequence (DNA): TGTGCCAGCAACCGGGAGTCAGGAATTGGTGAGCAGTTCTTC. The encoded protein is CASNRESGIGEQFF. This sequence joins TRBV6-4 and TRBJ2-1, with D maybe TRBD2 (6 bases). V was trimmed by 7 bases and J by 9 bases, leaving 19 bases between them. CDR3 length: 14 amino acids. CDR1 and CDR2 from the germline V gene are MRHNA and SNTAGT.

The chain combines TRBV28 with TRBJ1-1, with D unresolved. This CDR3 spans 12 amino acids. The V end was cut by 6 bases, the J end by 8 bases, with 13 bases between. Germline V gene lookup returns CDR1 MDHEN and CDR2 SYDVKM. CDR3 nucleotides: TGTGCCAGCAGGATCGCTGGAGACGAAGCTTTCTTT. It translates to CASRIAGDEAFF.

The J gene is TRBJ2-1, the V gene TRBV6-6, with a tentative D call TRBD2 (5 bases). The V end was cut by 0 bases, the J end by 8 bases, with 14 bases between. Germline V gene sequence: CDR1 MNHNY, CDR2 SVGAGI (reference sequence). The CDR3 is 15 residues long. CDR3 nucleotide sequence: TGTGCCAGCAGTTACTCGGCAACGCTAGCCGATGAGCAGTTCTTC. Its translation is CASSYSATLADEQFF.

A word on this clone: Other DNA variants within this sample encode the same CDR3. The CDR3 DNA sequence: TGCGCCAGCAGCCTGGGGACAGGGGGGAATGAGCAGTTCTTC. It yields the protein CASSLGTGGNEQFF. V and J are TRBV5-1 and TRBJ2-1; 11 nucleotides line up with TRBD1. The CDR3 is 14 amino acids. The junction had 4 bases not matched to a gene; V was cut back by 4 bases and J by 7 bases. Looked up from germline, CDR1 is SGHRS and CDR2 is YFSETQ.

The rearrangement links TRBV5-1 to TRBJ2-3; no clear D gene. CDR1 is SGHRS, CDR2 YFSETQ, per germline. The CDR3 loop spans 14 amino acids. The V and J ends lost 4 bases and 4 bases respectively, with 13 bases between them. The CDR3 loop reads CASSMTKGADTQYF. The DNA of the CDR3 is TGCGCCAGCAGCATGACCAAAGGCGCAGATACGCAGTATTTT.

This chain links TRBV6-1 with TRBJ1-5; no reliable D call. Germline V lookup: CDR1 MNHNS, CDR2 SASEGT. The CDR3 consists of 13 residues. V shed 3 bases and J shed 8 bases, with 11 bases lying between them. The CDR3 DNA reads TGTGCCAGCAGTGACCTAGGGTATGAGCCCCAGCATTTT. This translates into CASSDLGYEPQHF.